Listed here are 2 T cell receptor beta chains from one sample, sequenced in a study of OX40 agonist ivuxolimab in advanced cancers. The data were produced by immunoSEQ multiplex PCR, yet TCRdb's version contains in-frame clones alone and is incomplete. The sample has about 18,000 clones, 80% seen once. The starting material was CD4+ or CD8+ T cells sorted from blood, obtained in a trial of the OX40 agonist ivuxolimab. All receptors come from an adult with an advanced solid tumor such as melanoma, head and neck, liver or kidney cancer.

On this clone: The same CDR3 arises from other DNA sequences in this sample as well. J is TRBJ2-7 and V is TRBV5-4; D is undetermined. CDR1 SGHNT and CDR2 YYREEE come from the germline V gene (reference sequence). The CDR3 contains 11 residues. Trimming removed 2 bases at V and 7 bases at J, with 7 bases between. CDR3 coding DNA: TGTGCCAGCAGCTTCTCTGTTGAGCAGTACTTC. This gives the protein CASSFSVEQYF. Full variable domain (missing parts from reference TRBV5-4 and TRBJ2-7): ETGVTQSPTHLIKTRGQQVTLRCSSQSGHNTVSWYQQALGQGPQFIFQYYREEENGRGNFPPRFSGLQFPNYSSELNVNALELDDSALYLCASSFSVEQYFGPGTRLTVT.

This clone turned up a few times. The chain has TRBV6-4 and TRBJ1-2, with a tentative D call TRBD1 (5 bases). The CDR3 has 13 residues. Trimming shortened V by 6 bases and J by 8 bases, and 16 bases separated the two germline ends. In germline, CDR1 is MRHNA, CDR2 SNTAGT. CDR3 DNA sequence: TGTGCCAGCAGCCCGGGGGATTCGGGCGGCTACACCTTC. Amino acid sequence: CASSPGDSGGYTF.